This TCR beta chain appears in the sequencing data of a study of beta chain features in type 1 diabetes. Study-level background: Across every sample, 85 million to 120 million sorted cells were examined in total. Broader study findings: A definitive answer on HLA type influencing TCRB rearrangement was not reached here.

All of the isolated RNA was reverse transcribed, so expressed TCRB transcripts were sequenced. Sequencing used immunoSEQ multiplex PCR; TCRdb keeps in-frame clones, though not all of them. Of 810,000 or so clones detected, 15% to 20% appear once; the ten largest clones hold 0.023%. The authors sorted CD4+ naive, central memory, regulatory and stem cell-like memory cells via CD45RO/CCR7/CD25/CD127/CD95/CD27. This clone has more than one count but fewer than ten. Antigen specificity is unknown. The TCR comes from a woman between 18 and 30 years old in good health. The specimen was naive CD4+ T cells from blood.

The CDR3 sequence: CASSMERGRSRSPQHF. DNA for the CDR3: TGTGCCAGTAGTATGGAAAGGGGGCGTTCCCGATCGCCCCAGCATTTT. The J gene is TRBJ1-5, the V gene TRBV19, with TRBD1 identical over 7 bases. CDR3 length: 16 amino acids. The germline V gene encodes CDR1 LNHDA and CDR2 SQIVND (reference sequence). Losses at the gene ends were 3 bases for V and 9 bases for J; bases not matched to a gene: 14.